A single sample is the source of the 8 T cell receptor beta chains below, sequenced in a study of blood T cell repertoires in COVID-19 (dated by TCRdb to 2020 to 2022). Library preparation used the immunoSEQ multiplex PCR assay. TCRdb took this table from immuneACCESS and kept in-frame rearrangements with V and J called. Such tables lack part of the clones; where checked against another copy, unresolved V genes explain under half of the gap, and the rest is unexplained. This sample holds approximately 77,000 clones; 88% were observed only once. Clones ranked in the top ten supply around 7.2% of the sample. The source material was peripheral blood. The receptors shown here come from a woman older than 75 with acute or convalescent COVID-19.

J is TRBJ2-4 and V is TRBV30, with D perhaps TRBD1 (6 bases). Germline V gene data show CDR1 as GTSNPN and CDR2 as SVGIG (reference sequence). The CDR3 covers 11 residues. V was pared by 0 bases and J by 12 bases, with 9 bases between. The CDR3 DNA reads TGTGCCTGGAGTGTACAGGGAAGTCAGTACTTC. Amino acids: CAWSVQGSQYF.

The chain carries TRBV7-9 and TRBJ1-4; D possibly corresponds to TRBD1 (5 bases). The V gene lost 5 bases and the J gene lost 4 bases, with 14 bases spanning the gap. Germline V lookup: CDR1 SEHNR, CDR2 FQNEAQ (reference sequence). This CDR3 spans 15 amino acids. The CDR3 region has the DNA TGTGCCAGCAGCCCTGGGGGGACGTATAATGAAAAACTGTTTTTT. Residues: CASSPGGTYNEKLFF.

The V call is TRBV2, the J call TRBJ2-3; 7 bases map to TRBD1. From germline, CDR1 is SNHLY and CDR2 FYNNEI. V gave up 4 bases and J gave up 2 bases; unmatched junction bases: 6. The CDR3 spans 15 residues. CDR3 amino acids: CASSGRQGSTDTQYF. The CDR3 DNA reads as TGTGCCAGCAGTGGACGACAGGGATCCACAGATACGCAGTATTTT.

This clone was observed a single time. This rearrangement joins TRBV30 to TRBJ2-7; 7 bases align to TRBD1. From germline, CDR1 is GTSNPN and CDR2 SVGIG (reference sequence). V dropped 5 bases and J dropped 1; count of bases not matched to a gene: 11. This CDR3 contains 15 residues. As DNA, the CDR3 is TGTGCCTGGGCAATAGGGGGCACTTCATCCTACGAGCAGTACTTC. As protein: CAWAIGGTSSYEQYF.

The chain combines TRBV5-1 with TRBJ1-3; D is perhaps TRBD1 (6 bases). The ends were cut back, 7 bases at V and 0 bases at J, with 17 bases in the middle. The CDR3 has 16 residues. Germline-derived CDR1 and CDR2 are SGHRS and YFSETQ. The CDR3 sequence is CASAPGQIASGNTIYF. The CDR3, as DNA: TGCGCCAGCGCCCCGGGACAAATTGCCTCTGGAAACACCATATATTTT.

This clone was observed once. The chain recombines TRBV10-3 with TRBJ2-5; 7 bases line up with TRBD1. The germline V gene encodes CDR1 ENHRY and CDR2 SYGVKD. Germline trimming cut 4 bases from V and 7 bases from J; bases unmatched to any gene: 9. The CDR3 has 14 residues. CDR3 loop: CAISAKTGAGTQYF. DNA for the CDR3: TGTGCCATCAGTGCAAAAACAGGGGCGGGGACCCAGTACTTC.

The chain is built from TRBV5-6 and TRBJ2-3; 8 bases line up with TRBD1. This CDR3 spans 15 amino acids. Trimming cost V 4 bases and J 4 bases; bases outside gene matches: 8. Germline values: CDR1 SGHDT, CDR2 YYEEEE. DNA of the CDR3: TGTGCCAGCAGCCGAGACAGGGGTGGCGCAGATACGCAGTATTTT. Translation gives CASSRDRGGADTQYF.

The chain couples TRBV28 to TRBJ2-3, with 8 bases matching TRBD2. Unmatched junction bases numbered 20, after V lost 5 bases and J lost 4 bases. The CDR3 has 19 amino acids. CDR1 is MDHEN, CDR2 SYDVKM, per germline. The DNA for the CDR3 is TGTGCCAGCAGTCAGAGGCCCCTAGTGGCGGGGGGCCCCTCAGATACGCAGTATTTT. This gives the protein CASSQRPLVAGGPSDTQYF.